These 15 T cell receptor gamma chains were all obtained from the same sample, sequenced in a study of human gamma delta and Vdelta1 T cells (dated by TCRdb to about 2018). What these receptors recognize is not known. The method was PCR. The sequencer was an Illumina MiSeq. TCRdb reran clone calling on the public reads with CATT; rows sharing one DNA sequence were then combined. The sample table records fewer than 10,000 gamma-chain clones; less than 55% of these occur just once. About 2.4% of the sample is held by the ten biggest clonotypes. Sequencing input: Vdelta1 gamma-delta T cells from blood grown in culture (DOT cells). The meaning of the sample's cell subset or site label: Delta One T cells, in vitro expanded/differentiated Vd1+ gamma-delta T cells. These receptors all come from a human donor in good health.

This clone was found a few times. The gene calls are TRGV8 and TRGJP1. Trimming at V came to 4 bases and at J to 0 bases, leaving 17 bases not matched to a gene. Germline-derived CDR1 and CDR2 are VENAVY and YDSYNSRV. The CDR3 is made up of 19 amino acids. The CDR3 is CATWDDRPQAYTTGWFKIF. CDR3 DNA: TGTGCCACCTGGGACGACCGACCCCAAGCATATACCACTGGTTGGTTCAAGATATTT.

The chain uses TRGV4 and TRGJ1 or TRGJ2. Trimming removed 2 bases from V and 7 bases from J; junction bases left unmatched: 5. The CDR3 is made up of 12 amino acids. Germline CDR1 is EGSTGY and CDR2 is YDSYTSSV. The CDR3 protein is CATWDVRYKKLF. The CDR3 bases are TGTGCCACCTGGGATGTTAGGTATAAGAAACTCTTT.

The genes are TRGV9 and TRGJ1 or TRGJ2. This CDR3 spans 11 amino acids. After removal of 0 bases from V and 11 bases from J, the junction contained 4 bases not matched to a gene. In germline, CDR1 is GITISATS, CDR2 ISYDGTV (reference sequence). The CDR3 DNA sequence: TGTGCCTTGTGGGAGGTGATTCAGAAACTCTTT. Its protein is CALWEVIQKLF.

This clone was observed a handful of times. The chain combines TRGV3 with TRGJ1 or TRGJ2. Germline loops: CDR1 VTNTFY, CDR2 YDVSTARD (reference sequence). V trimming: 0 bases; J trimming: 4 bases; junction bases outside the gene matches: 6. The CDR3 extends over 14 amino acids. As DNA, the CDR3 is TGTGCCACCTGGGACAGGCTTACATATTATAAGAAACTCTTT. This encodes CATWDRLTYYKKLF.

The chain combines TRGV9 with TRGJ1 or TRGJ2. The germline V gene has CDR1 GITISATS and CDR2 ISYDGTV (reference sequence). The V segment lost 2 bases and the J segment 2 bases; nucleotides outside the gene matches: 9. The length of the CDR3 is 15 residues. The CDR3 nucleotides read TGTGCCTTGTGGGAGGGGTTGGACCATTATTATAAGAAACTCTTT. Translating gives CALWEGLDHYYKKLF.

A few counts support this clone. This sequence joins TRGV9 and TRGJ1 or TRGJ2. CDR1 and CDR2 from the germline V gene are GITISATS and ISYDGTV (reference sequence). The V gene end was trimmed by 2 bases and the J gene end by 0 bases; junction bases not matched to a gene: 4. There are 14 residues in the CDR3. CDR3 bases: TGTGCCTTGTGGGAGGCCTCGAATTATTATAAGAAACTCTTT. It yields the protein CALWEASNYYKKLF.

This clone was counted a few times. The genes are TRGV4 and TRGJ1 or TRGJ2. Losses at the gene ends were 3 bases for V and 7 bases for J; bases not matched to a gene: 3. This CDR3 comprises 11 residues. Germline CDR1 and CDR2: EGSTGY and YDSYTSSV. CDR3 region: CATWDLYKKLF. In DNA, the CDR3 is TGTGCCACCTGGGATTTGTATAAGAAACTCTTT.

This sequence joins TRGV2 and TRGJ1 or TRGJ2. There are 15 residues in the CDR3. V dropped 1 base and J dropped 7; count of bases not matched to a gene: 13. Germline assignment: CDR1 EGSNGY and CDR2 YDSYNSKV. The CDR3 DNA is TGTGCCACCTGGGACGGTCGGGGCATGAACTATAAGAAACTCTTT. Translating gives CATWDGRGMNYKKLF.

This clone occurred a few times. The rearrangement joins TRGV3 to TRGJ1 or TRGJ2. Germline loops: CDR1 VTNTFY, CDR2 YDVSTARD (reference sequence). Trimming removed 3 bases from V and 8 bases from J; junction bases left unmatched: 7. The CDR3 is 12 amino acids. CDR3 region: CATWDGGDKKLF. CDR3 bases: TGTGCCACCTGGGACGGTGGGGATAAGAAACTCTTT.

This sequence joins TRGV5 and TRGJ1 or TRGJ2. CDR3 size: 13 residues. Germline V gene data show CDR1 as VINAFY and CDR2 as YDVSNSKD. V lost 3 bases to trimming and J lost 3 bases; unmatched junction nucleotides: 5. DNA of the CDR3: TGTGCCACCTGGGACGGAACTTATTATAAGAAACTCTTT. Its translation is CATWDGTYYKKLF.

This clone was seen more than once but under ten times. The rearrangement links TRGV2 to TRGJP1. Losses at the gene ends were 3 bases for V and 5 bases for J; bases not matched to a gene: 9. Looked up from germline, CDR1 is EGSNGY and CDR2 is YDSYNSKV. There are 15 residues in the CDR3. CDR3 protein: CATWDLRLTGWFKIF. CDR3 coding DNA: TGTGCCACCTGGGACCTTCGACTAACTGGTTGGTTCAAGATATTT.

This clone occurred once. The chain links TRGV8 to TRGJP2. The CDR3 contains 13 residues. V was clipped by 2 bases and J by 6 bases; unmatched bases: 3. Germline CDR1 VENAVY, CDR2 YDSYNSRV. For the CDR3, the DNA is TGTGCCACCTGGGATACGGGTGATTGGATCAAGACGTTT. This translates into CATWDTGDWIKTF.

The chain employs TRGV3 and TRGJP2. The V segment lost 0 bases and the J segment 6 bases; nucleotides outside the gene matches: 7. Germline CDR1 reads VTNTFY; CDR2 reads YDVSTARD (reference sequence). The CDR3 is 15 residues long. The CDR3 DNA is TGTGCCACCTGGGACAGGCAGAGTGGTGATTGGATCAAGACGTTT. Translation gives CATWDRQSGDWIKTF.

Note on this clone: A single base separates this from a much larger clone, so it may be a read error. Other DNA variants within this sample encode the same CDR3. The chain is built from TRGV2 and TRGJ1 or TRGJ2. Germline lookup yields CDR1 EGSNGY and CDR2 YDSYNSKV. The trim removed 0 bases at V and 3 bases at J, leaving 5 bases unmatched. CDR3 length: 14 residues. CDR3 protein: CATWDGPFYYKKLF. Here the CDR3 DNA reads TGTGCCACCTGGGACGGGCCCTTTTATTATAAGAAACTCTTT.

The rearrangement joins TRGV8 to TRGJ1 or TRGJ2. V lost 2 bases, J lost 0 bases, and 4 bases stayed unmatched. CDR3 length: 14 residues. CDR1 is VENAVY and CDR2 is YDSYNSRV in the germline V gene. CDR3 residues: CATWDTPNYYKKLF. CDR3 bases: TGTGCCACCTGGGATACCCCGAATTATTATAAGAAACTCTTT.